What follows describes a single T cell receptor beta chain. Reverse transcription of about 0.45 to 1 ug RNA was carried out with random hexamers. Amplification of TCR beta CDR3 by immunoSEQ multiplex PCR spanned 54 Vbeta and 13 Jbeta. TCRdb passed the immunoSEQ multiplex PCR reads through MiXCR, listing each CDR3 protein once. This table has 400,000 or so distinct CDR3 sequences, more than 70% appearing once. This sample is drawn from a study of CD8 T cells in Susac syndrome. CDR3 length: 13 residues. After removal of 0 bases from V and 6 bases from J, the junction contained 0 bases not matched to a gene. Germline V gene lookup returns CDR1 MNHEY and CDR2 SMNVEV (reference sequence). From blood CD8+ and CD4+ T cells, the TCR beta chain was sequenced. The multiple sclerosis control group comprised treatment-naive patients with stable or active relapsing-remitting disease. FACS enriched CD8+ TEMRA cells, while bulk CD8+ and CD4+ were negatively isolated.

The TCR sequence derives from a human donor with multiple sclerosis. The chain links TRBV27 to TRBJ2-7; 9 positions agree with TRBD1. The source material was CD8+ T cells from PBMCs. The CDR3 loop is CASSLSDRGEQYF. CDR3 nucleotides: TGTGCCAGCAGTTTATCGGACAGGGGCGAGCAGTACTTC.